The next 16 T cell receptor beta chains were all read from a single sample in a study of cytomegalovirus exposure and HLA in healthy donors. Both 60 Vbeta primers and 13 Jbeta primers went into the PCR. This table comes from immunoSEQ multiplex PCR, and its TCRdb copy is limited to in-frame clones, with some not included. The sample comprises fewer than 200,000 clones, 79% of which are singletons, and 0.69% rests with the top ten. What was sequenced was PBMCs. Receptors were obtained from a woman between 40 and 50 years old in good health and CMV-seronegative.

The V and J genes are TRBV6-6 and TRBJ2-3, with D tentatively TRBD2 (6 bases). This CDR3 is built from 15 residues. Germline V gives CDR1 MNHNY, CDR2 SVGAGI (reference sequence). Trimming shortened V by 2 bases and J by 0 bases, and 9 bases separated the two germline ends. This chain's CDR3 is CASSYPGGSTDTQYF. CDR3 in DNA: TGTGCCAGCAGTTACCCTGGGGGGAGCACAGATACGCAGTATTTT.

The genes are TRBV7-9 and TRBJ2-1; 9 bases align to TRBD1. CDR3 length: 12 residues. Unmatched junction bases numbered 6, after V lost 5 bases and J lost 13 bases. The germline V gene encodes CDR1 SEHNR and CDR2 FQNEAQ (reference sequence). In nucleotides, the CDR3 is TGTGCCAGCAGCCGACAGGGGGAGACTCAGTTCTTC. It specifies CASSRQGETQFF.

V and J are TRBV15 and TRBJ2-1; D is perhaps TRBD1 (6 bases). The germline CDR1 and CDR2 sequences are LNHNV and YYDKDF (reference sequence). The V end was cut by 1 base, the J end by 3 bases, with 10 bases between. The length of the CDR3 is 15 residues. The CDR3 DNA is TGTGCCACCAGCAGAGTACCGGACAGCTACAATGAGCAGTTCTTC. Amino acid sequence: CATSRVPDSYNEQFF.

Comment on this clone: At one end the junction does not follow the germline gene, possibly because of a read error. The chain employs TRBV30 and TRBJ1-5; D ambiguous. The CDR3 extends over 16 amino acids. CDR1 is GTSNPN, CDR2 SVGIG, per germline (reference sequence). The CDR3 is CAWSVPWDYSDQPQHF. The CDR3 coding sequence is TGTGCCTGGAGTGTACCTTGGGATTATAGCGATCAGCCCCAGCATTTT. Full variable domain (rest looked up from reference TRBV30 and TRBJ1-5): SQTIHQWPATLVQPVGSPLSLECTVEGTSNPNLYWYRQAAGRGLQLLFYSVGIGQISSEVPQNLSASRPQDRQFILSSKKLLLSDSGFYLCAWSVPWDYSDQPQHFGDGTRLSIL.

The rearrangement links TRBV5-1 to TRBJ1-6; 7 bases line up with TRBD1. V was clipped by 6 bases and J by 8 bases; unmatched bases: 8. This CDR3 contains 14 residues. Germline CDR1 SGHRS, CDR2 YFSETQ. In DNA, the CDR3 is TGCGCCAGCACCCGATGGACAGGCGATTCACCCCTCCACTTT. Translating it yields CASTRWTGDSPLHF.

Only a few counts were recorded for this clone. CDR3 in amino acids: CASSQDSIYGYTF. DNA of the CDR3: TGTGCCAGCAGTCAAGACAGCATCTATGGCTACACCTTC. The chain is built from TRBV6-6 and TRBJ1-2; D is possibly TRBD1 (5 bases). Germline CDR1 is MNHNY and CDR2 is SVGAGI (reference sequence). The CDR3 loop spans 13 amino acids. The V gene lost 5 bases and the J gene lost 4 bases, with 11 bases spanning the gap.

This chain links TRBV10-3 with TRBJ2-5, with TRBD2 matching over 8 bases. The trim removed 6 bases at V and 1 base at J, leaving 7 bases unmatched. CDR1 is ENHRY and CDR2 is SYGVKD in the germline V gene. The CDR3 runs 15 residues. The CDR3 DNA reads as TGTGCCATCAGCGCCGTAGCGGGGACCCAAGAGACCCAGTACTTC. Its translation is CAISAVAGTQETQYF.

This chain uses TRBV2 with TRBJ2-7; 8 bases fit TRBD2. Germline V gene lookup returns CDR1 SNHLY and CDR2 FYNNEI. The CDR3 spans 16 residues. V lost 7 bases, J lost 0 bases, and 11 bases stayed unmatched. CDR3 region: CASTWGLSGDSYEQYF. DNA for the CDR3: TGTGCCAGCACCTGGGGTCTTAGCGGGGACTCCTACGAGCAGTACTTC.

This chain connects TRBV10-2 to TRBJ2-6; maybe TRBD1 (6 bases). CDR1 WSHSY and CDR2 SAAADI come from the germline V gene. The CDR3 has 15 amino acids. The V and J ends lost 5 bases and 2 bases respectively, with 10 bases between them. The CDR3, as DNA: TGCGCCAGCAGTCAACAGGGCGCTGGGGCCAACGTCCTGACTTTC. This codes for CASSQQGAGANVLTF.

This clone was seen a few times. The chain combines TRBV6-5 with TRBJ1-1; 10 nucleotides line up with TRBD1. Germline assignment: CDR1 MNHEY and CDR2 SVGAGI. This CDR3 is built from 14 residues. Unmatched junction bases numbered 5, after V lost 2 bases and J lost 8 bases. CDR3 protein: CASSYPTGGGEAFF. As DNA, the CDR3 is TGTGCCAGCAGTTACCCGACAGGGGGCGGGGAAGCTTTCTTT.

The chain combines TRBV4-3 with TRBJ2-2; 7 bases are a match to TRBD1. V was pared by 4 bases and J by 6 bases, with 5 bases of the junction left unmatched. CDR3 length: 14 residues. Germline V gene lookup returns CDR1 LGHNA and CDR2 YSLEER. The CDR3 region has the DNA TGCGCCAGCAGCCTCGACAGGGCGGCCGGGGAGCTGTTTTTT. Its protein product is CASSLDRAAGELFF.

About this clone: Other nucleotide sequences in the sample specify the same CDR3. CDR3 DNA: TGTGCCAGCAGGCAGGGTGGCCAGCCCCAGCATTTT. Translation: CASRQGGQPQHF. The gene calls are TRBV27 and TRBJ1-5; D is possibly TRBD1 (5 bases). The germline CDR1 and CDR2 sequences are MNHEY and SMNVEV (reference sequence). The CDR3 loop spans 12 amino acids. The V end lost 6 bases, the J end lost 7 bases, and 10 bases lay between the germline ends.

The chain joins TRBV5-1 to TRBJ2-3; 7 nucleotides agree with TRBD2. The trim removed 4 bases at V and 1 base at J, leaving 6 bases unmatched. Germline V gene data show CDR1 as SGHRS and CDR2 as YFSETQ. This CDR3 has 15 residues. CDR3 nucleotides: TGCGCCAGCAGCCAAAAGCGGGGCGGCACAGATACGCAGTATTTT. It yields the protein CASSQKRGGTDTQYF.

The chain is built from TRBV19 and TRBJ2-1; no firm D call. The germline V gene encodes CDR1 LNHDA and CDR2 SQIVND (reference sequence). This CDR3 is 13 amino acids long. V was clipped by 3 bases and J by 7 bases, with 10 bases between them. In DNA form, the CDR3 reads TGTGCCAGTAGTATCTCTCACGGGAATGAGCAGTTCTTC. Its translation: CASSISHGNEQFF.

CDR3 in DNA: TGCAGCGTTGTATCCGGGGGGCAGTATTTT. Its protein is CSVVSGGQYF. The chain has TRBV29-1 and TRBJ2-3; tentative D call: TRBD2 (6 bases). Trimming stripped 4 bases from V and 11 bases from J, with 10 bases between. Germline V gene lookup returns CDR1 SQVTM and CDR2 ANQGSEA. This CDR3 spans 10 amino acids.

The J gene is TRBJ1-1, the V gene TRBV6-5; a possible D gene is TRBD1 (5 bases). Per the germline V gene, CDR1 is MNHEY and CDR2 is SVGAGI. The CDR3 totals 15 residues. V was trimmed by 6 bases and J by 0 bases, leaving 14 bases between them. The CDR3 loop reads CASRPTALMNTEAFF. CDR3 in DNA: TGTGCCAGCAGACCGACAGCACTTATGAACACTGAAGCTTTCTTT.